This T cell receptor (beta chain) stems from a study of circulating CD8 cells and anti-PD-1 response in melanoma. General observations from the study: Published repertoire comparisons used only baseline and M1 samples from a small cohort with few responders. Under 7% of TRB clonotypes were shared between subsets at M1.

Judged by abundance, this clonotype is medium-sized. Antigen unknown. TCR libraries were prepared from around 15 ng of total RNA with the QIAseq Immune Repertoire TCR panel. MiXCR, applied by TCRdb to the reads, yields one record per CDR3 protein. In the table there are just over 300 distinct CDR3 sequences, approximately 10% of which are singletons. Sorting of live CD3+CD8+TCRalphabeta+ cells by PD-1 and/or TIGIT gave four subsets. The CDR3 has 14 residues. The ends were cut back, 7 bases at V and 2 bases at J, with 14 bases in the middle. Germline V CDR1 and CDR2: MNHNY, SVGAGI (reference sequence). The rearrangement uses TRBV6-6 and TRBJ1-1; D remains ambiguous. This specimen consisted of CD8+ T cells from PBMCs, obtained at baseline or after one month of anti-PD-1 therapy (not recorded which). This receptor was obtained from a human donor with melanoma. The CDR3 sequence: CASTRRSLNTEAFF. CDR3 sequence (DNA): TGTGCCAGCACTCGCAGGTCCTTAAACACTGAAGCTTTCTTT.